The 30 T cell receptor beta chains below all came from one sample that was sequenced in a study of regulatory T cells in long-lasting Graves disease (dated by TCRdb to about 2021). According to the study, the label for this sample's time point signals: newly diagnosed GD, antithyroid drugs for less than 3 months. For both TCR sequencing and RNA sequencing, RNA was extracted from PBMCs using TRIzol. The receptor library was made with multiplex PCR. Sequencing used an Illumina HiSeq 4000. CDR3 regions were amplified by Arm-PCR with iRepertoire HTBI primers to construct TCR beta libraries. TCRdb redid the processing of the public reads, applying fastp at Q25 and MiXCR, and retained in-frame beta chains. Rows merge per CDR3 protein into single entries with the most common DNA and genes. This sample is represented by approximately 470,000 distinct CDR3 sequences; 15% to 20% of them were singletons. Of the sample, less than 15% is held by the ten largest clones.

These records were also assigned to another study, of T cells in Graves' hyperthyroidism and ophthalmopathy.

The sequencing here drew on peripheral blood mononuclear cells (PBMCs), taken at new diagnosis, from a patient treated with antithyroid drugs. The receptor source for this set is a middle-aged man with Graves disease. Donor details come from another sample of the same person, matched by shared clones.

In this sample, this clonotype turned up many times. The chain recombines TRBV14 with TRBJ2-1; D ambiguous. The CDR3 spans 12 residues. Looked up from germline, CDR1 is SGHDN and CDR2 is FVKESK. Trimming left V 5 bases short and J 5 bases short, with 7 bases between. The CDR3 sequence is CASSDINNEQFF. In nucleotides, the CDR3 is TGTGCCAGCAGCGATATTAACAATGAGCAGTTCTTC.

This clonotype has ten or more counts. The rearrangement uses TRBV27 and TRBJ2-5; 9 bases are shared with TRBD2. V lost 6 bases to trimming and J lost 4 bases; unmatched junction nucleotides: 6. Per the germline V gene, CDR1 is MNHEY and CDR2 is SMNVEV (reference sequence). The length of the CDR3 is 14 residues. CDR3 protein: CASRRIAGVETQYF. In DNA, the CDR3 is TGTGCCAGCAGAAGGATAGCGGGAGTAGAGACCCAGTACTTC.

This clonotype was picked up many times. The gene calls are TRBV3-1 and TRBJ1-1; no reliable D call. Germline lookup yields CDR1 LGHDT and CDR2 YNNKEL (reference sequence). The CDR3 sequence is 13 residues long. V lost 2 bases and J lost 1, with 5 bases in between. The CDR3 DNA is TGTGCCAGCAGCCAACGACAGAACACTGAAGCTTTCTTT. The encoded protein is CASSQRQNTEAFF.

This clonotype was seen only a few times. The chain links TRBV19 to TRBJ2-1; the D gene could be TRBD1 or TRBD2 (5 bases each). Trimming left V 3 bases short and J 0 bases short, with 9 bases between. Germline CDR1 is LNHDA and CDR2 is SQIVND (reference sequence). The CDR3 is 15 residues long. This CDR3 reads CASSMGDTSYNEQFF. Written as DNA, the CDR3 is TGTGCCAGTAGTATGGGGGATACCTCCTACAATGAGCAGTTCTTC.

This clonotype was counted ten times or more. This rearrangement joins TRBV28 to TRBJ2-7, with TRBD2 as a possible D gene (6 bases). The CDR3 contains 13 residues. V lost 3 bases, J lost 3 bases, and 9 bases lay in between. Germline CDR1 is MDHEN and CDR2 is SYDVKM. In DNA, the CDR3 is TGTGCCAGCAGTTTCAGGGACTTCTACGAGCAGTACTTC. Its translation is CASSFRDFYEQYF. The variable domain in full, completed from reference TRBV28 and TRBJ2-7, reads DVKVTQSSRYLVKRTGEKVFLECVQDMDHENMFWYRQDPGLGLRLIYFSYDVKMKEKGDIPEGYSVSREKKERFSLILESASTNQTSMYLCASSFRDFYEQYFGPGTRLTVT.

In this sample, this clonotype turned up many times. The chain combines TRBV6-1 with TRBJ2-1, with 12 bases lining up with TRBD1. The CDR3 covers 18 residues. Germline CDR1 is MNHNS and CDR2 is SASEGT. Trimming removed 7 bases from V and 0 bases from J; junction bases left unmatched: 10. Here the CDR3 DNA reads TGTGCCAGCATCCACGGGACAGGGGGCTTTAGCTCCTACAATGAGCAGTTCTTC. This encodes CASIHGTGGFSSYNEQFF.

The chain combines TRBV28 with TRBJ2-7, with D perhaps matching TRBD1 (6 bases). CDR1 is MDHEN, CDR2 SYDVKM, per germline. V shed 11 bases and J shed 2 bases, with 10 bases lying between them. CDR3 size: 11 residues. The CDR3: CAAEGAYEQYF. The CDR3 coding sequence is TGTGCCGCCGAGGGGGCCTACGAGCAGTACTTC.

The sample holds many counts of this clonotype. This chain joins TRBV24-1 and TRBJ2-3; TRBD2 is a possible D gene (6 bases). Germline V lookup: CDR1 KGHDR, CDR2 SFDVKD. This CDR3 is built from 15 residues. V was trimmed by 4 bases and J by 1 base, leaving 11 bases between them. The CDR3 spells CATSETGTGTDTQYF. CDR3 coding DNA: TGTGCCACCAGTGAGACCGGGACTGGCACAGATACGCAGTATTTT.

This clonotype was counted ten times or more. The gene calls are TRBV12-3 or TRBV12-4 and TRBJ2-1; 9 positions agree with TRBD1. The CDR3 is 16 amino acids. Trimming removed 9 bases from V and 3 bases from J; junction bases left unmatched: 12. DNA for the CDR3: TGTGCCAGTTCTCCCCGCCGGGACAGGGTCTACAATGAGCAGTTCTTC. It translates to CASSPRRDRVYNEQFF.

This clonotype was picked up many times. The rearrangement joins TRBV12-3 or TRBV12-4 to TRBJ2-7; D is perhaps TRBD2 (6 bases). This CDR3 region has 16 residues. Deletions cut 6 bases from V and 2 bases from J, with 20 bases between. The CDR3 is CASSSLGEGTAYEQYF. DNA for the CDR3: TGTGCCAGCAGCAGCCTCGGCGAGGGGACTGCCTACGAGCAGTACTTC.

CDR3 nucleotides: TGTGCCACCTTGGAGGTCGGCACAGATACGCAGTATTTT. It specifies CATLEVGTDTQYF. This chain joins TRBV24-1 and TRBJ2-3; D might be TRBD2 (5 bases). CDR1 KGHDR and CDR2 SFDVKD come from the germline V gene. This CDR3 has 13 residues. Deletions cut 9 bases from V and 1 base from J, with 10 bases between.

The genes are TRBV10-2 and TRBJ2-1; D remains ambiguous. The CDR3 has 12 amino acids. Germline assignment: CDR1 WSHSY and CDR2 SAAADI. Deletions cut 6 bases from V and 7 bases from J, with 10 bases between. The DNA of the CDR3 is TGCGCCAGCAGCCACGCTGGGAATGAGCAGTTCTTC. As protein: CASSHAGNEQFF.

This clonotype was counted only a few times. The chain has TRBV13 and TRBJ1-2, with D unresolved. The V end lost 0 bases, the J end lost 0 bases, and 14 bases lay between the germline ends. Germline assignment: CDR1 PRHDT and CDR2 FYEKMQ (reference sequence). This CDR3 is 17 amino acids long. For the CDR3, the DNA is TGTGCCAGCAGCTTAGGCGGTACAACGGCGTCTAACTATGGCTACACCTTC. As protein: CASSLGGTTASNYGYTF.

This clonotype has a handful of counts. The chain carries TRBV10-3 and TRBJ2-3; D remains ambiguous. The CDR3 runs to 14 residues. V was cut by 0 bases and J by 4 bases, with 8 bases left in between. Germline-derived CDR1 and CDR2 are ENHRY and SYGVKD. DNA of the CDR3: TGTGCCATCAGTGAGTCGGGTAGAGCAGATACGCAGTATTTT. It codes for CAISESGRADTQYF.

This rearrangement joins TRBV9 to TRBJ1-2; possibly TRBD1 for D (5 bases). Trimming removed 0 bases from V and 7 bases from J, with 13 bases in between. There are 14 residues in the CDR3. Germline lookup yields CDR1 SGDLS and CDR2 YYNGEE. The CDR3 loop is CASSVEAGRGGYTF. Written as DNA, the CDR3 is TGTGCCAGCAGCGTAGAGGCAGGGAGGGGTGGCTACACCTTC.

Many counts were recorded for this clonotype. The V call is TRBV6-1, the J call TRBJ2-1, with D maybe TRBD1 (6 bases). The CDR3 is 17 amino acids. Germline V gene lookup returns CDR1 MNHNS and CDR2 SASEGT. V gave up 6 bases and J gave up 0 bases, with 18 bases separating them. The DNA for the CDR3 is TGTGCCAGCAGACAAGCTAACGGACAGAGCTCCTACAATGAGCAGTTCTTC. This codes for CASRQANGQSSYNEQFF.

On this clonotype: Germline is not matched at one junction end, which may reflect a read error. The V and J genes are TRBV5-1 and TRBJ2-3; tentative D call: TRBD2 (6 bases). The CDR3 spans 14 residues. Germline V gene data show CDR1 as SGHRS and CDR2 as YFSETQ. The CDR3 nucleotides read TGCGCCAACAGCCTGGGAGGAGTTGGGGATACGCAGTATTTT. Amino acid sequence: CANSLGGVGDTQYF.

This clonotype came up many times. The chain uses TRBV12-3 or TRBV12-4 and TRBJ2-1; D is unclear. CDR3 length: 14 residues. Trimming removed 3 bases from V and 5 bases from J, with 11 bases in between. This CDR3 is CASSFEVKDNEQFF. The CDR3 nucleotides read TGTGCCAGCAGTTTCGAGGTAAAAGACAATGAGCAGTTCTTC.

This clonotype showed up just once. V is TRBV28 and J is TRBJ1-1, with 7 positions matching TRBD1. In germline, CDR1 is MDHEN, CDR2 SYDVKM. This CDR3 spans 16 amino acids. Trimming cost V 5 bases and J 0 bases; bases outside gene matches: 9. The CDR3 bases are TGTGCCAGCAGTCCGGGGACAGCCCCAATGAACACTGAAGCTTTCTTT. Protein sequence: CASSPGTAPMNTEAFF.

The chain has TRBV28 and TRBJ2-7; 7 nucleotides line up with TRBD1. This CDR3 contains 12 residues. Unmatched junction bases numbered 9, after V lost 11 bases and J lost 5 bases. The germline CDR1 and CDR2 sequences are MDHEN and SYDVKM. Written as DNA, the CDR3 is TGTGCCGCAGGGGACAGTCAGAACGAGCAGTACTTC. It codes for CAAGDSQNEQYF.

This clonotype turned up a few times. The chain recombines TRBV9 with TRBJ2-2, with no clear D. Trimming shortened V by 0 bases and J by 4 bases, and 10 bases separated the two germline ends. The CDR3 consists of 15 residues. Germline V gene sequence: CDR1 SGDLS, CDR2 YYNGEE. The CDR3 sequence is CASSVEPTPTGELFF. In DNA, the CDR3 is TGTGCCAGCAGCGTAGAACCGACACCCACCGGGGAGCTGTTTTTT.

This clonotype turned up a few times. The CDR3 here is CATPAGVDGELFF. Here the CDR3 DNA reads TGTGCCACCCCCGCAGGGGTAGACGGGGAGCTGTTTTTT. The rearrangement links TRBV28 to TRBJ2-2, with D tentatively TRBD1 (6 bases). The germline V and J ends were trimmed by 10 bases and 7 bases, with 16 bases remaining between them. The germline CDR1 and CDR2 sequences are MDHEN and SYDVKM. CDR3 length: 13 residues.

This clonotype was detected many times. The chain recombines TRBV6-1 with TRBJ2-5; the D is unclear. From germline, CDR1 is MNHNS and CDR2 SASEGT. The CDR3 has 16 residues. V lost 1 base to trimming and J lost 1 base, with 13 bases between them. This CDR3 reads CASSEGVRSAQETQYF. DNA of the CDR3: TGTGCCAGCAGTGAAGGCGTCAGATCCGCCCAAGAGACCCAGTACTTC.

This clonotype came up a few times. The CDR3 spells CASSPQGISNTEAFF. CDR3 nucleotides: TGTGCCAGCTCACCACAGGGCATCTCGAACACTGAAGCTTTCTTT. The chain combines TRBV18 with TRBJ1-1; D gene unclear. This CDR3 is 15 amino acids long. Germline assignment: CDR1 KGHSH and CDR2 LQKENI. Trimming shortened V by 1 base and J by 1 base, and 10 bases separated the two germline ends.

This clonotype was observed many times. CDR3 sequence reads: CASLAEGTGTDTQYF. DNA for the CDR3: TGTGCCAGCCTCGCAGAAGGGACGGGCACAGATACGCAGTATTTT. The chain couples TRBV28 to TRBJ2-3, with D tentatively TRBD1 or TRBD2 (5 bases each). Per the germline V gene, CDR1 is MDHEN and CDR2 is SYDVKM. The V end lost 8 bases, the J end lost 1 base, and 16 bases lay between the germline ends. There are 15 residues in the CDR3.

The chain joins TRBV3-1 to TRBJ1-1; TRBD1 agrees at 7 bases. CDR1 is LGHDT and CDR2 is YNNKEL in the germline V gene (reference sequence). The junction had 7 bases not matched to a gene; V was cut back by 6 bases and J by 3 bases. The CDR3 extends over 14 amino acids. The CDR3 reads CASRETGFDTEAFF. The CDR3 DNA is TGTGCCAGCAGAGAGACAGGGTTCGACACTGAAGCTTTCTTT.

The table lists this clonotype with many counts. The chain recombines TRBV28 with TRBJ2-1; 14 bases line up with TRBD2. The trim removed 4 bases at V and 6 bases at J, leaving 5 bases unmatched. Germline V CDR1 and CDR2: MDHEN, SYDVKM. This CDR3 comprises 16 residues. Written as DNA, the CDR3 is TGTGCCAGCAGTTCGGGACTAGCGGGAGCCCGCAATGAGCAGTTCTTC. Translated: CASSSGLAGARNEQFF.

This clonotype was seen many times. The chain carries TRBV12-3 or TRBV12-4 and TRBJ2-4; possibly TRBD2 for D (6 bases). CDR3 length: 11 amino acids. The ends were cut back, 3 bases at V and 13 bases at J, with 10 bases in the middle. The CDR3 bases are TGTGCCAGCAGTTTCGGGGGTGTACAGTACTTC. The encoded protein is CASSFGGVQYF.

CDR3 coding DNA: TGTGCTAGTGGTTTGGTATATAGCGGGGGCTGGGGGGAGCAGTTCTTC. This codes for CASGLVYSGGWGEQFF. This sequence joins TRBV12-5 and TRBJ2-1; TRBD2 matches 9 bases. This CDR3 has 16 residues. From germline, CDR1 is LGHNT and CDR2 FRNRAP. V gave up 0 bases and J gave up 10 bases; unmatched junction bases: 10.

This sequence joins TRBV5-6 and TRBJ2-7; D unresolved. CDR1 and CDR2 (germline): SGHDT, YYEEEE. The V gene lost 3 bases and the J gene lost 0 bases, with 7 bases spanning the gap. This CDR3 region has 13 residues. In DNA, the CDR3 is TGTGCCAGCAGCTCATCCGACTCCTACGAGCAGTACTTC. Residues: CASSSSDSYEQYF.